This T cell receptor beta chain originates from a study of T cell repertoires in cytomegalovirus infection. Study-level points and caveats: Based on cumulative public TCR beta family frequency, carriers of CMV plus the relevant HLA were identified.

The CDR3 totals 16 residues. Germline values: CDR1 MDHEN, CDR2 SYDVKM. V dropped 5 bases and J dropped 6; count of bases not matched to a gene: 9. Details on this clonotype: The antigen is undetermined.

In TCRdb, the reads were re-called with MiXCR into one record per CDR3 protein. The sample has approximately 730,000 distinct CDR3 sequences; roughly 30% are singletons. The source of this sequence is a human donor in good health (CMV status not recorded). Some clones in this sample may be carry-over from other donors' samples. This material consisted of cultured PBMCs, taken from culture after CMV antigen stimulation. The genes are TRBV28 and TRBJ2-3; 12 bases align to TRBD2. CDR3 amino acids: CASSPGLAGPRDTQYF. CDR3 DNA: TGTGCCAGCAGTCCAGGACTAGCGGGGCCTAGGGATACGCAGTATTTT.